This TCR beta chain originates from a study of identical twins. A few counts support this clonotype. Its antigen is as yet unknown. Germline-derived CDR1 and CDR2 are SQVTM and ANQGSEA. This CDR3 contains 17 residues. V lost 0 bases and J lost 2, with 20 bases in between. Via MiXCR, TCRdb re-called the 5' RACE reads, giving one row per CDR3 protein. The sample lists hundreds of thousands of distinct CDR3 sequences; about 7.6% were seen once. Findings of the study overall: Out-of-frame beta sequences exhibited a weaker degree of excess twin sharing. Zero-insertion findings could be partly confounded by invariant cells (MAIT and iNKT cells).

With no exceptions, donors were healthy Caucasians. These data also formed part of another study, on yellow fever vaccine responses in identical twins. From that report: On the reported evidence, twins' vaccine T cell responses seemed partly convergent and partly personalized.

This clonotype originated in a woman aged 18-29 years in good health. The V call is TRBV29-1, the J call TRBJ2-7; D is possibly TRBD1 (7 bases). Sequenced: PBMCs. CDR3 in amino acids: CSVEDQGGRGYAYEQYF. CDR3 bases: TGCAGCGTTGAAGATCAGGGGGGCAGGGGGTACGCCTACGAGCAGTACTTC.